The 10 T cell receptor beta chains in this list originate from one sample, sequenced in a study of shared clonotypes between healthy human individuals. CD8 cells classed as naive were CD45RO-negative and positively selected for CCR7, excluding terminally differentiated effector memory CD45RA+ cells. The table came from immunoSEQ multiplex PCR; TCRdb's copy has only in-frame clones and leaves some out. The sample holds nearly 600,000 clones, just under 97% seen once. The source material was naive CD8+ T cells sorted from blood. These receptors were taken from a woman aged 25 to 39 in good health.

The chain combines TRBV29-1 with TRBJ2-7; a possible D gene is TRBD2 (8 bases). The germline V and J ends were trimmed by 6 bases and 2 bases, with 20 bases remaining between them. The germline V gene has CDR1 SQVTM and CDR2 ANQGSEA. There are 15 residues in the CDR3. The CDR3 nucleotides are TGCAGCGTACGGGGGGGGACAGCTCCAACCTACGAGCAGTACTTC. It yields the protein CSVRGGTAPTYEQYF.

The rearrangement joins TRBV28 to TRBJ1-2; maybe TRBD1 (5 bases). This CDR3 contains 16 residues. The V end lost 7 bases, the J end lost 7 bases, and 25 bases lay between the germline ends. Germline CDR1 MDHEN, CDR2 SYDVKM. In DNA form, the CDR3 reads TGTGCCAGCAAGACAACCGGGACTTCATCGCCGGGTGGCTACACCTTC. This gives the protein CASKTTGTSSPGGYTF.

The chain links TRBV11-2 to TRBJ1-1; D not resolved. From germline, CDR1 is SGHAT and CDR2 FQNNGV. This CDR3 region has 14 residues. Trimming pared 8 bases from V and 0 bases from J, leaving 13 bases between. CDR3 sequence: CASGERTMNTEAFF. Here the CDR3 DNA reads TGTGCCAGCGGTGAACGGACGATGAACACTGAAGCTTTCTTT.

This clone was counted once. This chain's CDR3 is CASRVGPGELFF. In DNA, the CDR3 is TGTGCCAGCCGGGTCGGACCCGGGGAGCTGTTTTTT. This chain uses TRBV25-1 with TRBJ2-2; unclear D gene. Germline V gene data show CDR1 as MGHDK and CDR2 as SYGVNS. V was cut by 8 bases and J by 6 bases, with 10 bases left in between. The CDR3 contains 12 residues.

This sequence joins TRBV5-5 and TRBJ2-1; 9 nucleotides line up with TRBD2. V was clipped by 0 bases and J by 7 bases; unmatched bases: 5. This CDR3 is 15 amino acids long. Germline CDR1 is SGHKS and CDR2 is YYEKEE (reference sequence). The CDR3 spells CASSLDGGRANEQFF. The CDR3, as DNA: TGTGCCAGCAGCTTGGACGGCGGGAGGGCGAATGAGCAGTTCTTC.

This clone appeared once. The rearrangement uses TRBV10-3 and TRBJ2-1; 10 bases align to TRBD1. The V gene end was trimmed by 6 bases and the J gene end by 9 bases; junction bases not matched to a gene: 8. Germline V gene data show CDR1 as ENHRY and CDR2 as SYGVKD. This CDR3 is 14 amino acids long. The CDR3 loop is CAIRPGTGDGEQFF. The CDR3 region has the DNA TGTGCCATCAGGCCCGGGACAGGGGATGGTGAGCAGTTCTTC.

This chain links TRBV5-1 with TRBJ2-2; D may correspond to TRBD1 or TRBD2 (5 bases each). Trimming stripped 0 bases from V and 3 bases from J, with 21 bases between. This CDR3 region has 19 residues. CDR1 and CDR2 from the germline V gene are SGHRS and YFSETQ. CDR3 bases: TGCGCCAGCAGCTTGGCCAGGGCGATTAGGGAGACCGACACCGGGGAGCTGTTTTTT. It is translated as CASSLARAIRETDTGELFF.

V usage is TRBV19 and J usage is TRBJ1-2; D is possibly TRBD1 (6 bases). The CDR3 covers 12 residues. V lost 10 bases and J 3 bases, leaving 12 bases between the germline ends. Per germline, CDR1 LNHDA and CDR2 SQIVND (reference sequence). This CDR3 reads CATRGPYYGYTF. Here the CDR3 DNA reads TGTGCCACCAGGGGCCCGTACTATGGCTACACCTTC.

V usage is TRBV7-9 and J usage is TRBJ2-3, with D perhaps matching TRBD1 or TRBD2 (5 bases each). The CDR3 has 14 residues. CDR1 and CDR2 from the germline V gene are SEHNR and FQNEAQ (reference sequence). V was pared by 6 bases and J by 0 bases, with 10 bases between. CDR3 in DNA: TGTGCCAGCAGTGGGACCCCTAGCACAGATACGCAGTATTTT. This translates into CASSGTPSTDTQYF.

This CDR3 is CASSLMDRQETQYF. DNA for the CDR3: TGTGCCAGCAGCTTGATGGACAGGCAAGAGACCCAGTACTTC. The J gene is TRBJ2-5, the V gene TRBV7-8; 7 positions agree with TRBD1. Germline CDR1 and CDR2: SGHVS and FQNEAQ. V shed 3 bases and J 2 bases; nucleotides not matched to a gene: 3. The CDR3 length is 14 residues.